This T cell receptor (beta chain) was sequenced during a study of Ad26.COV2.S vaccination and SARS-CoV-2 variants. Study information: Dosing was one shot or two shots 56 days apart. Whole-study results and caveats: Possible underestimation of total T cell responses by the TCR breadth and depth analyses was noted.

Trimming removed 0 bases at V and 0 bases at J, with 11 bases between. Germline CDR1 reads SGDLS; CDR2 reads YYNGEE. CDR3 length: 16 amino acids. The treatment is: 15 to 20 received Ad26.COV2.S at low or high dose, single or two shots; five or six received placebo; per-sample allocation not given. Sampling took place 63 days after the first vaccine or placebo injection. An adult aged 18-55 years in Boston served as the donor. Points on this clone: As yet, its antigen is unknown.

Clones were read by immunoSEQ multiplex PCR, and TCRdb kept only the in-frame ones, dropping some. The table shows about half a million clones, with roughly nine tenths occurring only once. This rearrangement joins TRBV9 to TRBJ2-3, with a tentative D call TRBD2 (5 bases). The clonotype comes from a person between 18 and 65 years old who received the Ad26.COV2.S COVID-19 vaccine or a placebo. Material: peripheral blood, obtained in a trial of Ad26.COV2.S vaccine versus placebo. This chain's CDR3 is CASSVVGAASTDTQYF. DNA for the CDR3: TGTGCCAGCAGCGTAGTGGGAGCGGCCAGCACAGATACGCAGTATTTT. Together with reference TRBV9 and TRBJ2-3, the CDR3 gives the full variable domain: DSGVTQTPKHLITATGQRVTLRCSPRSGDLSVYWYQQSLDQGLQFLIQYYNGEERAKGNILERFSAQQFPDLHSELNLSSLELGDSALYFCASSVVGAASTDTQYFGPGTRLTVL.